This TCR beta chain was sequenced for a study of blood T cells in healthy people across ages. At least 6 million PBMCs were isolated per sample. Whole-study results and caveats: Whereas aged donors had fewer naive CD4+ cells, long-lived donors had more of them and higher diversity.

In the case of this clonotype: Its antigen is unidentified.

Trimming left V 8 bases short and J 6 bases short, with 13 bases between. Germline assignment: CDR1 MGHDK and CDR2 SYGVNS. This CDR3 spans 12 amino acids. With a J-beta primer mix and a sample-barcoded 5' primer, a second PCR ran about 7 to 12 cycles. TCRdb re-called the 5' RACE reads through MiXCR, storing one row per CDR3 protein. The sample yields just under 550,000 distinct CDR3 sequences, around 24% seen once. This same sample was also part of a study on T cells of mothers and their children. That work adds: Each child gave about 3 million TCR beta CDR3 reads (each mother, over 9.5 million). Microchimeric T cell clones that persisted were not detected.

The sample comprised blood. The chain links TRBV25-1 to TRBJ1-2, with D possibly matching TRBD1 (5 bases). This TCR was recovered from a boy younger than 18 in good health. The CDR3 DNA follows: TGTGCCAGCTCCCGAGGGGTTGATGGCTACACCTTC. It yields the protein CASSRGVDGYTF.